The rows below give T cell receptor beta chains drawn from one sample of a study of CD8+ T cells in alopecia areata. Profiling relied on immunoSEQ multiplex PCR, and the TCRdb table lists in-frame clones only, not all of them. This table has roughly 110,000 clones, less than 60% appearing once. Here the sequenced sample was CD4+ T cells sorted from blood, taken at week 24, from a patient treated with tofacitinib. These receptors all come from a human donor with alopecia areata. Each CDR3 is given with its conserved first and last residue. The D gene is left open where the match is weak. The listing skips clone size in some rows; elsewhere it reads once, few, many or a size class.

v_call	clone_size	d_call	j_call	cdr3_length	cdr3_aa	cdr3_nt
TRBV27	NA	TRBD1	TRBJ2-7	15	CASSSADRVKGEQYF	TGTGCCAGCAGTTCCGCCGACAGGGTCAAAGGCGAGCAGTACTTC
TRBV29-1	NA	NA	TRBJ1-2	12	CSVVGTIYGYTF	TGCAGCGTTGTCGGGACAATCTATGGCTACACCTTC
TRBV9	few	TRBD1	TRBJ2-7	15	CASSVATGGGYEQYF	TGTGCCAGCAGCGTAGCAACAGGGGGCGGGTACGAGCAGTACTTC
TRBV29-1	NA	NA	TRBJ1-5	13	CSVAREGNQPQHF	TGCAGCGTTGCCAGGGAGGGCAATCAGCCCCAGCATTTT
TRBV11-2	NA	NA	TRBJ1-1	13	CASSLGANTEAFF	TGTGCCAGCAGCTTGGGGGCCAACACTGAAGCTTTCTTT
TRBV30	NA	NA	TRBJ1-1	12	CAHGKLNTEAFF	TGTGCCCATGGGAAATTGAACACTGAAGCTTTCTTT
TRBV29-1	NA	TRBD1	TRBJ2-1	14	CSVSRGLFYNEQFF	TGCAGCGTTTCGAGGGGGCTTTTCTACAATGAGCAGTTCTTC
TRBV27	NA	NA	TRBJ1-3	13	CASTRGAGNTIYF	TGTGCCAGCACCAGGGGTGCTGGAAACACCATATATTTT
TRBV2	NA	NA	TRBJ2-3	13	CASTPRRADTQYF	TGTGCCAGCACTCCCAGAAGGGCAGATACGCAGTATTTT
TRBV7-2	few	NA	TRBJ2-7	14	CASSSRTRLREQYF	TGTGCCAGCAGCTCACGTACCCGACTTCGCGAGCAGTACTTC
TRBV29-1	NA	TRBD2	TRBJ2-1	15	CSVGGGANSYNEQFF	TGCAGCGTGGGCGGGGGGGCCAATTCCTACAATGAGCAGTTCTTC
TRBV5-1	NA	NA	TRBJ2-3	12	CASSPGTDTQYF	TGCGCCAGCAGTCCCGGCACAGATACGCAGTATTTT
TRBV30	NA	NA	TRBJ1-2	11	CAWSVGYGYTF	TGTGCCTGGAGTGTGGGGTATGGCTACACCTTC
TRBV2	NA	NA	TRBJ1-1	13	CASKDMGGTEAFF	TGTGCCAGCAAGGATATGGGTGGTACTGAAGCTTTCTTT
TRBV23-1	few	TRBD1	TRBJ1-1	14	CASSQSDRLLEAFF	TGCGCCAGCAGTCAATCGGACAGGCTTCTTGAAGCTTTCTTT
TRBV23-1	few	NA	TRBJ2-6	17	CASSHPGHQGGANVLTF	TGCGCCAGCAGTCATCCTGGACACCAAGGTGGGGCCAACGTCCTGACTTTC
TRBV10-3	few	NA	TRBJ2-5	14	CAISQGTVKETQYF	TGTGCCATCAGCCAGGGGACCGTTAAGGAGACCCAGTACTTC
TRBV5-6	once	NA	TRBJ1-4	14	CASSFGVANEKLFF	TGTGCCAGCAGCTTCGGAGTAGCTAATGAAAAACTGTTTTTT
TRBV27	NA	NA	TRBJ2-7	13	CASSFQGSYEQYF	TGTGCCAGCAGTTTTCAGGGCTCCTACGAGCAGTACTTC
TRBV9	NA	TRBD2	TRBJ2-3	17	CASSPGTSGGRPDTQYF	TGTGCCAGCAGCCCCGGGACTAGCGGGGGGAGGCCAGATACGCAGTATTTT
TRBV4-3	NA	NA	TRBJ2-2	16	CASSQEPNINTGELFF	TGCGCCAGCAGCCAAGAGCCAAACATTAACACCGGGGAGCTGTTTTTT
TRBV4-3	NA	TRBD2	TRBJ2-5	15	CASSQRTSGGETQYF	TGCGCCAGCAGCCAACGGACTAGCGGGGGTGAGACCCAGTACTTC
TRBV13	NA	NA	TRBJ1-1	13	CASSLAGNTEAFF	TGTGCCAGCAGCTTAGCGGGGAACACTGAAGCTTTCTTT
TRBV7-9	NA	NA	TRBJ1-2	14	CASSWVEGADGYTF	TGTGCCAGCAGCTGGGTGGAGGGCGCCGATGGCTACACCTTC
TRBV7-3	few	NA	TRBJ2-1	12	CASSLSEGRQFF	TGTGCCAGCAGCCTCAGTGAGGGTAGGCAGTTCTTC
TRBV2	NA	TRBD1	TRBJ2-3	15	CASSDLDRATDTQYF	TGTGCCAGCAGTGACCTGGACAGGGCCACAGATACGCAGTATTTT
TRBV10-3	NA	TRBD1	TRBJ1-5	15	CAISEIGTGDQPQHF	TGTGCCATCAGTGAGATAGGGACAGGGGATCAGCCCCAGCATTTT
TRBV18	NA	NA	TRBJ1-1	15	CASSPGSTQNTEAFF	TGTGCCAGCTCACCCGGGTCGACGCAGAACACTGAAGCTTTCTTT
TRBV6-6	few	TRBD1	TRBJ2-2	15	CASSPTGGNTGELFF	TGTGCCAGCAGCCCGACAGGGGGCAACACCGGGGAGCTGTTTTTT
TRBV5-4	few	NA	TRBJ2-2	14	CASSLDTHTGELFF	TGTGCCAGCAGCTTGGACACCCACACCGGGGAGCTGTTTTTT
TRBV29-1	few	NA	TRBJ1-2	13	CSVEGGRYYGYTF	TGCAGCGTTGAAGGTGGGCGCTACTATGGCTACACCTTC
TRBV7-9	NA	TRBD1	TRBJ1-1	16	CASSLGDSLMNTEAFF	TGTGCCAGCAGCTTAGGGGACAGTCTCATGAACACTGAAGCTTTCTTT
TRBV29-1	NA	NA	TRBJ1-1	14	CSVETGTRNTEAFF	TGCAGCGTTGAGACAGGCACCCGGAACACTGAAGCTTTCTTT
TRBV4-3	NA	TRBD1	TRBJ2-6	15	CASSLQGAGANVLTF	TGCGCCAGCAGCTTACAGGGGGCTGGGGCCAACGTCCTGACTTTC
TRBV6-6	NA	NA	TRBJ1-1	14	CASLPGGGGTEAFF	TGTGCCAGCCTCCCCGGAGGTGGGGGAACTGAAGCTTTCTTT
TRBV7-3	NA	NA	TRBJ1-1	13	CASSPQGLAEAFF	TGTGCCAGCAGCCCACAGGGATTGGCTGAAGCTTTCTTT
TRBV2	NA	NA	TRBJ1-2	15	CASSEVEGQDYGYTF	TGTGCCAGCAGTGAAGTGGAGGGCCAAGACTATGGCTACACCTTC
TRBV11-2	few	NA	TRBJ1-6	15	CASSLAAIPNSPLHF	TGTGCCAGCAGCTTAGCGGCTATTCCCAATTCACCCCTCCACTTT
TRBV5-1	few	NA	TRBJ2-4	14	CASRGSGNGNIQYF	TGCGCCAGCAGAGGGTCCGGAAACGGGAACATTCAGTACTTC
TRBV29-1	few	NA	TRBJ1-2	14	CSVVRRPANYGYTF	TGCAGCGTTGTCCGCAGACCCGCTAACTATGGCTACACCTTC
TRBV29-1	NA	NA	TRBJ1-1	13	CSASGRLTDEAFF	TGCAGCGCCTCCGGCCGTCTGACAGATGAAGCTTTCTTT